This entry concerns a single T cell receptor beta chain. These data originate in a study of blood T cells in healthy people across ages. Using a J-beta primer mix together with a sample-barcoded 5' primer, a second PCR was run for roughly 6 to 12 cycles. CDR3-containing paired-end reads numbered at least 3 million in each sample. MiXCR, applied by TCRdb to the 5' RACE reads, yields one record per CDR3 protein. This sample has 700,000 to 950,000 distinct CDR3 sequences, with about 40% found just once. Isolation of PBMCs gave at least 6.5 million cells per sample. The sample was blood. The sequence came from a woman in her fifties or sixties in good health.

The CDR3 reads CASSQLGLKNEKLFF. The CDR3 nucleotides read TGCGCCAGCAGCCAACTTGGACTCAAGAATGAAAAACTGTTTTTT. The chain uses TRBV4-1 and TRBJ1-4; D is ambiguous. The CDR3 sequence is 15 residues long. The germline V and J ends were trimmed by 2 bases and 5 bases, with 12 bases remaining between them. Germline V gene sequence: CDR1 MGHRA, CDR2 YSYEKL.